Included here is one T cell receptor beta chain sequence, with context. As yet, its antigen is unknown. This sample is drawn from a study of cytotoxic CD8 clonotypes in ibrutinib-treated CLL. On the study more broadly: Response samples came after a median about 12 months of treatment, range 6 to 36. Study-level findings and limits: Clonality at baseline surpassed age-matched healthy donors and tracked circulating CD8+ T-cell counts.

Germline assignment: CDR1 MNHNY and CDR2 SVGAGI (reference sequence). With V trimmed by 7 bases and J by 5 bases, 7 bases remained unmatched. The CDR3 totals 13 residues. Produced via immunoSEQ multiplex PCR; TCRdb's table is partial and in-frame only. The sample holds approximately 45,000 clones; 60% to 80% are singletons and the top ten take roughly 12%. The TCR originated in a human donor with chronic lymphocytic leukemia. This sample comprised PBMCs, obtained after 12 months of ibrutinib treatment. The chain carries TRBV6-6 and TRBJ2-5; 7 nucleotides line up with TRBD1. The CDR3 sequence: CASTRGGRETQYF. The CDR3, as DNA: TGTGCCAGCACCCGAGGGGGCCGGGAGACCCAGTACTTC.